These 23 T cell receptor beta chains were all obtained from the same sample, sequenced in a study of T cell repertoires in cytomegalovirus infection. MiXCR, applied by TCRdb to the reads, yields one record per CDR3 protein. Of about 530,000 distinct CDR3 sequences in the sample, more than 20% were seen once. Sequences were obtained from PBMCs. Receptor source: a human donor in good health (CMV status not recorded). Some clones in this sample may be carry-over from other donors' samples.

This clonotype was seen ten or more times. J is TRBJ2-1 and V is TRBV7-2; 7 nucleotides agree with TRBD2. Trimming took 3 bases from V and 7 from J; bases not matched to a gene: 6. CDR3 length: 14 amino acids. Germline CDR1 and CDR2: SGHTA and FQGNSA. Here the CDR3 reads CASSFRLAENEQFF. The CDR3 DNA sequence: TGTGCCAGCAGCTTTCGACTAGCAGAAAATGAGCAGTTCTTC.

The chain employs TRBV10-3 and TRBJ2-7; TRBD1 matches at 10 bases. Germline V lookup: CDR1 ENHRY, CDR2 SYGVKD. The CDR3 runs to 13 residues. Unmatched junction bases numbered 6, after V lost 8 bases and J lost 5 bases. The CDR3 DNA follows: TGTGCCATCTCGGGACAGGGGAACGACGAGCAGTACGTC. Residues: CAISGQGNDEQYV.

The rearrangement joins TRBV4-1 to TRBJ2-3, with TRBD2 identical over 7 bases. After removal of 3 bases from V and 4 bases from J, the junction contained 13 bases not matched to a gene. CDR3 length equals 17 residues. Germline loops: CDR1 MGHRA, CDR2 YSYEKL. CDR3 nucleotide sequence: TGCGCCAGCAGCCACCCCTTCGGGGCGGGAGTGGCAGATACGCAGTATTTT. Translated, it gives CASSHPFGAGVADTQYF.

The chain combines TRBV7-6 with TRBJ1-3; tentative D call: TRBD1 (5 bases). This CDR3 region has 17 residues. Germline-derived CDR1 and CDR2 are SGHVS and FNYEAQ. Trimming took 1 base from V and 2 from J, leaving 15 bases between them. The CDR3, as DNA: TGTGCCAGCAGCTTAGTTAGCGGCCAGGGAACTGGAAACACCATATATTTT. Amino acids: CASSLVSGQGTGNTIYF.

This clonotype was seen at least ten times. The chain employs TRBV14 and TRBJ1-6; D is perhaps TRBD1 (5 bases). The V end was cut by 0 bases, the J end by 10 bases, with 7 bases between. The CDR3 length is 13 residues. Germline CDR1 reads SGHDN; CDR2 reads FVKESK. The chain's CDR3 is CASSQDRVSPLHF. The CDR3 DNA is TGTGCCAGCAGCCAAGACAGGGTGTCACCCCTCCACTTT.

V and J are TRBV24-1 and TRBJ2-6; D gene ambiguous. Trimming pared 4 bases from V and 10 bases from J, leaving 13 bases between. CDR1 and CDR2 from the germline V gene are KGHDR and SFDVKD. The CDR3 is made up of 14 amino acids. Here the CDR3 DNA reads TGTGCCACCAGTGACCCGGGCATTGGAAACGTCCTGACTTTC. This gives the protein CATSDPGIGNVLTF.

This chain connects TRBV12-3 or TRBV12-4 to TRBJ1-1; D call uncertain. Trimming took off 5 bases at V and 6 bases at J, with 16 bases between the two ends. CDR3 length equals 14 residues. The CDR3 is CASSNPPGDPEAFF. The CDR3 DNA is TGTGCCAGCAGTAATCCCCCGGGTGACCCTGAAGCTTTCTTT.

The rearrangement links TRBV7-9 to TRBJ1-1, with 11 bases lining up with TRBD1. The germline V gene has CDR1 SEHNR and CDR2 FQNEAQ (reference sequence). Trimming cost V 5 bases and J 4 bases; bases outside gene matches: 18. The CDR3 has 19 residues. The chain's CDR3 is CASSTVRTGTGGVGTEAFF. In DNA form, the CDR3 reads TGTGCCAGCAGCACCGTCCGAACCGGGACAGGGGGAGTAGGCACTGAAGCTTTCTTT.

J is TRBJ2-6 and V is TRBV4-3; D is unclear. The CDR3 covers 18 residues. Trimming shortened V by 2 bases and J by 2 bases, and 16 bases separated the two germline ends. Germline V gene lookup returns CDR1 LGHNA and CDR2 YSLEER. CDR3 nucleotide sequence: TGCGCCAGCAGCCAACTGGGTCAGGTCGGCACTGGGGCCAACGTCCTGACTTTC. It specifies CASSQLGQVGTGANVLTF.

V usage is TRBV6-5 and J usage is TRBJ2-3; 11 bases fit TRBD2. This CDR3 is built from 19 residues. J lost 6 bases, V lost 1 base, and 15 bases had no gene match. Germline assignment: CDR1 MNHEY and CDR2 SVGAGI. CDR3 in DNA: TGTGCCAGCAGTTACTTCTCTCCTCAAAGTAGCGGGAGGGGGGATACGCAGTATTTT. It translates to CASSYFSPQSSGRGDTQYF.

The chain has TRBV11-2 and TRBJ2-7; D perhaps matches TRBD2 (5 bases). This CDR3 is 14 amino acids long. Germline CDR1 SGHAT, CDR2 FQNNGV. With 8 bases removed from V and 2 bases from J, the gap between germline ends came to 16 bases. The CDR3 here is CASGSRRAPYEQYV. The CDR3 nucleotides are TGTGCCAGCGGGAGTAGGCGGGCCCCCTACGAGCAGTACGTC.

V and J are TRBV6-2 or TRBV6-3 and TRBJ2-1; D gene unclear. This CDR3 is built from 13 residues. Germline V gene lookup returns CDR1 MNHEY and CDR2 SVGEGT. V lost 5 bases, J lost 7 bases, and 12 bases lay in between. CDR3 DNA sequence: TGTGCCAGCAGTCAACTGAACGGGAATGAGCAGTTCTTC. This translates into CASSQLNGNEQFF.

The V and J genes are TRBV19 and TRBJ2-7; 7 bases line up with TRBD2. Looked up from germline, CDR1 is LNHDA and CDR2 is SQIVND (reference sequence). The length of the CDR3 is 15 residues. V was pared by 5 bases and J by 2 bases, with 9 bases of the junction left unmatched. DNA for the CDR3: TGTGCCAGTAGTGTTAAAGCGGGAACCACCTACGAGCAGTACTTC. It specifies CASSVKAGTTYEQYF.

This clonotype has only a few counts. The chain employs TRBV7-2 and TRBJ2-1; no reliable D call. Trimming pared 2 bases from V and 4 bases from J, leaving 9 bases between. Germline CDR1 and CDR2: SGHTA and FQGNSA. This CDR3 contains 14 residues. The CDR3 spells CASSLNRRYNEQFF. CDR3 in DNA: TGTGCCAGCAGCTTAAATCGCCGGTACAATGAGCAGTTCTTC.

The CDR3 region is CSVAMNYEQYF. CDR3 bases: TGCAGCGTTGCGATGAACTACGAGCAGTACTTC. V usage is TRBV29-1 and J usage is TRBJ2-7; D not certain. CDR3 size: 11 residues. Trimming took off 4 bases at V and 3 bases at J, with 7 bases between the two ends. Germline lookup yields CDR1 SQVTM and CDR2 ANQGSEA.

This clonotype has a handful of counts. J is TRBJ2-3 and V is TRBV7-9, with 9 bases matching TRBD2. There are 14 residues in the CDR3. The germline gives CDR1 SEHNR, CDR2 FQNEAQ (reference sequence). J was trimmed by 6 bases and V by 5 bases; bases with no gene match: 6. CDR3 DNA sequence: TGTGCCAGCAGCGAACTAGCGGGCCCTGATACGCAGTATTTT. Translating it yields CASSELAGPDTQYF.

This rearrangement joins TRBV19 to TRBJ1-4; the D is unclear. CDR3 length equals 15 residues. Germline CDR1 LNHDA, CDR2 SQIVND (reference sequence). V gave up 3 bases and J gave up 14 bases, with 22 bases separating them. The CDR3 reads CASSISRVRTVRLFF. DNA for the CDR3: TGTGCCAGTAGTATTAGTCGAGTCAGAACGGTGCGGCTGTTTTTT. Full variable domain (remainder filled in from reference TRBV19 and TRBJ1-4): DGGITQSPKYLFRKEGQNVTLSCEQNLNHDAMYWYRQDPGQGLRLIYYSQIVNDFQKGDIAEGYSVSREKKESFPLTVTSAQKNPTAFYLCASSISRVRTVRLFFGSGTQLSVL.

The V and J genes are TRBV20-1 and TRBJ2-1; unclear D gene. Trimming took 5 bases from V and 0 from J, leaving 11 bases between them. The CDR3 runs 14 residues. Germline V gene sequence: CDR1 DFQATT, CDR2 SNEGSKA (reference sequence). CDR3 DNA: TGCAGTGCTGAACCTACGACCTCCTACAATGAGCAGTTCTTC. This codes for CSAEPTTSYNEQFF.

There are a few counts of this clonotype. The chain employs TRBV4-1 and TRBJ1-6, with TRBD1 as a possible D gene (5 bases). The CDR3 contains 16 residues. The germline V gene has CDR1 MGHRA and CDR2 YSYEKL. Trimming pared 1 base from V and 5 bases from J, leaving 12 bases between. The CDR3 bases are TGCGCCAGCAGCCAAGGAACGGACATTCATAATTCACCCCTCCACTTT. It is translated as CASSQGTDIHNSPLHF.

The chain links TRBV24-1 to TRBJ2-1; the match to TRBD1 covers 9 bases. The trim removed 5 bases at V and 8 bases at J, leaving 6 bases unmatched. The CDR3 is 14 amino acids. Germline V gives CDR1 KGHDR, CDR2 SFDVKD. CDR3 protein: CATSGRQGVDEQFF. The CDR3 region has the DNA TGTGCCACCAGTGGAAGACAGGGGGTGGATGAGCAGTTCTTC.

The chain recombines TRBV6-2 or TRBV6-3 with TRBJ2-1; TRBD2 matches at 13 bases. CDR1 MNHEY and CDR2 SVGEGT come from the germline V gene. The CDR3 totals 17 residues. V lost 4 bases and J lost 9; bases outside the gene matches: 12. The CDR3: CASSSPLAGGPGVEQFF. CDR3 DNA: TGTGCCAGCAGTTCTCCACTAGCGGGAGGGCCGGGGGTTGAGCAGTTCTTC.

This rearrangement joins TRBV6-2 or TRBV6-3 to TRBJ2-2, with a weak D call TRBD1 (6 bases). Germline V gene sequence: CDR1 MNHEY, CDR2 SVGEGT. CDR3 length equals 19 residues. The ends were cut back, 2 bases at V and 0 bases at J, with 19 bases in the middle. CDR3 bases: TGTGCCAGCAGTTACATCCCTCAAGGGGGACCCGCGAACACCGGGGAGCTGTTTTTT. Its translation is CASSYIPQGGPANTGELFF.

This clonotype showed up just a few times. The chain carries TRBV27 and TRBJ1-5; no firm D call. From germline, CDR1 is MNHEY and CDR2 SMNVEV (reference sequence). The V end lost 6 bases, the J end lost 6 bases, and 12 bases lay between the germline ends. The CDR3 is 13 amino acids. As DNA, the CDR3 is TGTGCCAGCAGCTACACTGGACCTCAGCCCCAGCATTTT. Protein: CASSYTGPQPQHF.